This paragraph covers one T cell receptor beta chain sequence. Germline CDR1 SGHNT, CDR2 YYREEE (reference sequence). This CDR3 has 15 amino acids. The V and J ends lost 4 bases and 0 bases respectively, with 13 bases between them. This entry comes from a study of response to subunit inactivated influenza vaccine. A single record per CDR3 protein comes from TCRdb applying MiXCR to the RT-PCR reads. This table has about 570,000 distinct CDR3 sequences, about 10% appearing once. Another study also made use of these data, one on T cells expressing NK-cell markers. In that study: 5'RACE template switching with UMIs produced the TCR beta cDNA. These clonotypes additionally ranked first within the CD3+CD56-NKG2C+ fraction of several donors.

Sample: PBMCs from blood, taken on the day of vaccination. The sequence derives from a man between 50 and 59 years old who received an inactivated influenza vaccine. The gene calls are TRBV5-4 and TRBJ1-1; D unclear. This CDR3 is CASSSSQEMNTEAFF. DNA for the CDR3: TGTGCCAGCAGCAGCTCCCAGGAGATGAACACTGAAGCTTTCTTT. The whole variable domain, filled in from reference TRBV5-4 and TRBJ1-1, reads ETGVTQSPTHLIKTRGQQVTLRCSSQSGHNTVSWYQQALGQGPQFIFQYYREEENGRGNFPPRFSGLQFPNYSSELNVNALELDDSALYLCASSSSQEMNTEAFFGQGTRLTVV.